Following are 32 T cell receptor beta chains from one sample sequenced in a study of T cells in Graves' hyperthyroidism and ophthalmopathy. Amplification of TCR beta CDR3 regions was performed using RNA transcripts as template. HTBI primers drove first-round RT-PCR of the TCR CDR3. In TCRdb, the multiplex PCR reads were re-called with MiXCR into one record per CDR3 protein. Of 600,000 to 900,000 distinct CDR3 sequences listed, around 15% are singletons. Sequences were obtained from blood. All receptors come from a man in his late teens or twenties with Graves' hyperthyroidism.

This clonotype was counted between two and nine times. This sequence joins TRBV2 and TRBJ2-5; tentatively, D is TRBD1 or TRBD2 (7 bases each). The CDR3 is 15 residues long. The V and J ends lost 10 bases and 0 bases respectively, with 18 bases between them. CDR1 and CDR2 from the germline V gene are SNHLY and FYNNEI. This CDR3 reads CATSGGGQYQETQYF. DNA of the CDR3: TGTGCCACCTCAGGGGGGGGACAGTACCAAGAGACCCAGTACTTC.

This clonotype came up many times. The CDR3 sequence is CATNEESTDTQYF. As DNA, the CDR3 is TGTGCCACCAACGAGGAATCCACAGATACGCAGTATTTT. The chain couples TRBV24-1 to TRBJ2-3; D remains ambiguous. Between the trimmed V and J ends, which lost 8 bases and 2 bases, there was a span of 10 bases. CDR3 length: 13 amino acids. Germline lookup yields CDR1 KGHDR and CDR2 SFDVKD.

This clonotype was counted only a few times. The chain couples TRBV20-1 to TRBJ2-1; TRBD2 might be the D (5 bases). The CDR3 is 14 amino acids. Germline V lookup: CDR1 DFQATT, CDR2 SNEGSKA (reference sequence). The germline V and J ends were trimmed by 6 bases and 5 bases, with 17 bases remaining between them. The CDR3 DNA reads TGCAGTGCCCAAGGACTCAGACTCGACAATGAGCAGTTCTTC. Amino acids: CSAQGLRLDNEQFF.

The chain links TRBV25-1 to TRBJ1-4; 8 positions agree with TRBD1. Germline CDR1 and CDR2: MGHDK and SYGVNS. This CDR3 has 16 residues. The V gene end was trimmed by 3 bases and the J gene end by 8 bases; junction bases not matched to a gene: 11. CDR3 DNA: TGTGCCAGCAGTGACCCCCGCGACAGGGGACGAGAAAAACTGTTTTTT. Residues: CASSDPRDRGREKLFF.

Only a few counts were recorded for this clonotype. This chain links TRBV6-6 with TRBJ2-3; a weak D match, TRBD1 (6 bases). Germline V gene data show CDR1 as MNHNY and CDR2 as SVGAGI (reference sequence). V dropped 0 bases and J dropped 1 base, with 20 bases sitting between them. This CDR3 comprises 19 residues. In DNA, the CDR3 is TGTGCCAGCAGTTACTCAGGAACGGGACATCTTTTAGGCACAGATACGCAGTATTTT. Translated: CASSYSGTGHLLGTDTQYF.

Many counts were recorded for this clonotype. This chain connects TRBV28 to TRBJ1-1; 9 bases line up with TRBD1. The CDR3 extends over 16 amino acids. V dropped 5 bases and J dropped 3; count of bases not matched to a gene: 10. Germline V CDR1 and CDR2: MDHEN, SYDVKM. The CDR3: CASSPKQGARYTEAFF. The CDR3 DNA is TGTGCCAGCAGTCCCAAACAGGGGGCTAGGTACACTGAAGCTTTCTTT.

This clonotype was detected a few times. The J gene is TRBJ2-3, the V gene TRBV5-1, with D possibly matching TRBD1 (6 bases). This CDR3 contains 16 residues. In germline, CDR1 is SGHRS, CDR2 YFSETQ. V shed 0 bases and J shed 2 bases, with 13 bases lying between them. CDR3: CASSLASTGFTDTQYF. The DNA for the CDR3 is TGCGCCAGCAGCTTGGCCTCGACAGGCTTCACAGATACGCAGTATTTT.

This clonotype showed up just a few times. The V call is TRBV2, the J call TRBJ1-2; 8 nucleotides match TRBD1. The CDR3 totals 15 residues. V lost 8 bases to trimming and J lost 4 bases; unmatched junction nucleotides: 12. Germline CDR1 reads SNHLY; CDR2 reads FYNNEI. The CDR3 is CASGPGQGLGYGYTF. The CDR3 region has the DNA TGTGCCAGCGGCCCTGGACAGGGTTTGGGCTATGGCTACACCTTC.

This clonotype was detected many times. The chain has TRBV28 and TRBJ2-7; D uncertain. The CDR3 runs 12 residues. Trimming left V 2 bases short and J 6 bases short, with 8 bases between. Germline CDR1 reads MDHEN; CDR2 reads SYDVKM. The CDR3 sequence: CASSLVTGEQYF. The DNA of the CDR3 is TGTGCCAGCAGTTTAGTGACCGGCGAGCAGTACTTC.

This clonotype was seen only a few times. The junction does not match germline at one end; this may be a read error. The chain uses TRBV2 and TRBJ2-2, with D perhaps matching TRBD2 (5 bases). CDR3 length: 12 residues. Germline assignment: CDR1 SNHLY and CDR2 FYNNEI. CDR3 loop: CASSVVPGELVF. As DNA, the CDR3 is TGTGCCAGCAGTGTGGTCCCCGGGGAGCTGGTTTTT. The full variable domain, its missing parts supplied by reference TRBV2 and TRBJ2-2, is EPEVTQTPSHQVTQMGQEVILRCVPISNHLYFYWYRQILGQKVEFLVSFYNNEISEKSEIFDDQFSVERPDGSNFTLKIRSTKLEDSAMYFCASSVVPGELVFGEGSRLTVL.

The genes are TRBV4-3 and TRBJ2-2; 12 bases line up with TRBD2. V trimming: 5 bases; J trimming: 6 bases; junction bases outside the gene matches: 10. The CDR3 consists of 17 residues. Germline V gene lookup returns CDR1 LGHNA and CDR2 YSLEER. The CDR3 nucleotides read TGCGCCAGCAGCTCTCGGACTAGCGGGAAGTGGGCCGGGGAGCTGTTTTTT. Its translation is CASSSRTSGKWAGELFF.

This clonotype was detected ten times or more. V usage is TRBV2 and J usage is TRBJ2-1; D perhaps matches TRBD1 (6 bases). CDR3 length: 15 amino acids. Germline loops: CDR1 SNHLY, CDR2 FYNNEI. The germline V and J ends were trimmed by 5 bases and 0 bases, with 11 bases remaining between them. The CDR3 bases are TGTGCCAGCAGTAAGACAGGCAGCTCCTACAATGAGCAGTTCTTC. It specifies CASSKTGSSYNEQFF.

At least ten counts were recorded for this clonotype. The CDR3 is CASGRGPGELFF. The CDR3 DNA sequence: TGTGCCAGCGGGAGGGGTCCCGGGGAGCTGTTTTTT. The chain is built from TRBV7-9 and TRBJ2-2, with 7 bases matching TRBD2. V lost 8 bases, J lost 6 bases, and 3 bases stayed unmatched. The CDR3 is 12 amino acids. Germline CDR1 reads SEHNR; CDR2 reads FQNEAQ (reference sequence).

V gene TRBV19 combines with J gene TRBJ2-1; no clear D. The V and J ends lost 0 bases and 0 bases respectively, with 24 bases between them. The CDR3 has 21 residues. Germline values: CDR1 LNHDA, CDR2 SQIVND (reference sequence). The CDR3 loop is CASSIDNKQALRLSSYNEQFF. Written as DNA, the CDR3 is TGTGCCAGTAGTATAGATAATAAGCAGGCGCTACGTCTGAGCTCCTACAATGAGCAGTTCTTC.

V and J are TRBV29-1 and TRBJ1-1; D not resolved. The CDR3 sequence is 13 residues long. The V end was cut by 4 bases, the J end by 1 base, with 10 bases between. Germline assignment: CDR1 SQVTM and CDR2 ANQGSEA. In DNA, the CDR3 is TGCAGCGTTGTAAGGCAGCGGAACACTGAAGCTTTCTTT. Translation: CSVVRQRNTEAFF.

CDR3 protein: CASLNPHGQASNQPQHF. Here the CDR3 DNA reads TGTGCCAGCCTTAATCCTCACGGGCAGGCTAGCAATCAGCCCCAGCATTTT. The chain employs TRBV6-1 and TRBJ1-5, with D unresolved. Germline loops: CDR1 MNHNS, CDR2 SASEGT. CDR3 length: 17 amino acids. V was pared by 8 bases and J by 0 bases, with 20 bases between.

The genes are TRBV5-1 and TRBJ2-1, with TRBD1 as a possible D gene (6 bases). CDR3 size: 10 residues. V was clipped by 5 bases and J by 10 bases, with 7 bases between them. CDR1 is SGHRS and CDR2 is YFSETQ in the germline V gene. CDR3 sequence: CASRGTEQFF. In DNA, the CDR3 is TGCGCCAGCAGGGGGACAGAGCAGTTCTTC.

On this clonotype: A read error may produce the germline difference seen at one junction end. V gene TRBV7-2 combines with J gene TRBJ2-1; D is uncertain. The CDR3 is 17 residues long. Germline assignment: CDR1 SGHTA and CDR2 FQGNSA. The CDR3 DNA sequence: TGCGCCAGCAGCCAAGATGTGTACACCCCCTCCTACAATGAGCAGTTCTTC. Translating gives CASSQDVYTPSYNEQFF.

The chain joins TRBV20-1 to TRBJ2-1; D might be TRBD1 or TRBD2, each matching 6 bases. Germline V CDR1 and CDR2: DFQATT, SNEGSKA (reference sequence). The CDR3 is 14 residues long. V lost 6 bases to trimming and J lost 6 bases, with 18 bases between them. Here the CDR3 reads CSARGGGGGNEQFF. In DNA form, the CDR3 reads TGCAGTGCCCGCGGTGGTGGAGGGGGCAATGAGCAGTTCTTC.

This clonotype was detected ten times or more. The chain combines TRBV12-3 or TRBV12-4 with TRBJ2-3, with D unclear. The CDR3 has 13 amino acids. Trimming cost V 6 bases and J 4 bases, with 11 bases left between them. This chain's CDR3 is CASRQPISDTQYF. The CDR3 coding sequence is TGTGCCAGCAGACAGCCGATTTCAGATACGCAGTATTTT.

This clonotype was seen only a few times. In DNA, the CDR3 is TGTGCCAGCAGCCTAATGCCGGCCAGAACCCACTACGAGCAGTACTTC. This codes for CASSLMPARTHYEQYF. The rearrangement joins TRBV28 to TRBJ2-7; D remains ambiguous. CDR3 length: 16 residues. CDR1 MDHEN and CDR2 SYDVKM come from the germline V gene. The germline V and J ends were trimmed by 6 bases and 3 bases, with 21 bases remaining between them. The complete variable domain, with remaining parts taken from reference TRBV28 and TRBJ2-7, reads DVKVTQSSRYLVKRTGEKVFLECVQDMDHENMFWYRQDPGLGLRLIYFSYDVKMKEKGDIPEGYSVSREKKERFSLILESASTNQTSMYLCASSLMPARTHYEQYFGPGTRLTVT.

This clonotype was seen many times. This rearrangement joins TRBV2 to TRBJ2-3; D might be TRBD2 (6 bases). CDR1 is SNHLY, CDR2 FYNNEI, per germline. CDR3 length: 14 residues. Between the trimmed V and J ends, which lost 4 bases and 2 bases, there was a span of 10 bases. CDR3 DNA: TGTGCCAGCAGTGTCACGGGGGTCACAGATACGCAGTATTTT. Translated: CASSVTGVTDTQYF.

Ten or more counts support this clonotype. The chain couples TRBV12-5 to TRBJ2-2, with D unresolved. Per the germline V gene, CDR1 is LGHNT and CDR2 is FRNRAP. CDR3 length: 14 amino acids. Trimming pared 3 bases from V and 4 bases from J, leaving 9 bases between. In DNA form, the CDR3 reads TGTGCTAGTGGTTTTTCGAGTACCACCGGGGAGCTGTTTTTT. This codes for CASGFSSTTGELFF.

The CDR3 is CASSSPGDRGYRETQYF. The CDR3 DNA sequence: TGTGCCAGCAGCTCCCCAGGGGACAGGGGGTACCGGGAGACCCAGTACTTC. V usage is TRBV7-2 and J usage is TRBJ2-5, with 11 bases that match TRBD1. CDR3 length equals 17 residues. The ends lost 4 bases at V and 5 bases at J; junction bases unmatched: 12. Germline lookup yields CDR1 SGHTA and CDR2 FQGNSA.

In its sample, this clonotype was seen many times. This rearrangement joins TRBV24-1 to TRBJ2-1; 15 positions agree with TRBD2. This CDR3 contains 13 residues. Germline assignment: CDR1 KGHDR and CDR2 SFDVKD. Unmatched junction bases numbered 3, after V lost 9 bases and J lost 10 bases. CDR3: CATGLAGGREQFF. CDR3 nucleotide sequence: TGTGCCACCGGACTAGCGGGAGGGAGGGAGCAGTTCTTC.

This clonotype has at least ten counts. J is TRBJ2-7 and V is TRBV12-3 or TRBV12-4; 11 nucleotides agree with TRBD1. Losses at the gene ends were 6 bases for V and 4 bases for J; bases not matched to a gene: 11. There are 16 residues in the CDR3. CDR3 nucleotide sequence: TGTGCCAGCAGCCGACGTCGGACAGGGGGCGGGTACGAGCAGTACTTC. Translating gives CASSRRRTGGGYEQYF.

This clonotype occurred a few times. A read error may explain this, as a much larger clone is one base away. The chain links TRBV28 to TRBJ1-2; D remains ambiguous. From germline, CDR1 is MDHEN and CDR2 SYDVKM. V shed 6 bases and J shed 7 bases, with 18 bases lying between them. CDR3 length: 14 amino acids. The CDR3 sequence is CASSPVGGLGGYTF. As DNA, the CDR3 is TGTGCCAGCAGCCCCGTAGGTGGACTTGGTGGCTACACCTTC.

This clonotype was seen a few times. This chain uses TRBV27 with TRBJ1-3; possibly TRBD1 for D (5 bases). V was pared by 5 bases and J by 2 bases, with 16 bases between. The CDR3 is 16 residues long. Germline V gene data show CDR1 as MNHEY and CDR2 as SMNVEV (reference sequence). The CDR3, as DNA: TGTGCCAGCAGTGCGGACTCTGAGGGGCCTGGAAACACCATATATTTT. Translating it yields CASSADSEGPGNTIYF.

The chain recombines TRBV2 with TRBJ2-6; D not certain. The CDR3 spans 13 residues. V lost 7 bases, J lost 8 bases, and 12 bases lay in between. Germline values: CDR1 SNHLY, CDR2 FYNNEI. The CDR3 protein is CASTGSRPNVLTF. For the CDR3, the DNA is TGTGCCAGCACGGGTTCCCGCCCCAACGTCCTGACTTTC. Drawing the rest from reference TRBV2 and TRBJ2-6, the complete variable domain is EPEVTQTPSHQVTQMGQEVILRCVPISNHLYFYWYRQILGQKVEFLVSFYNNEISEKSEIFDDQFSVERPDGSNFTLKIRSTKLEDSAMYFCASTGSRPNVLTFGAGSRLTVL.

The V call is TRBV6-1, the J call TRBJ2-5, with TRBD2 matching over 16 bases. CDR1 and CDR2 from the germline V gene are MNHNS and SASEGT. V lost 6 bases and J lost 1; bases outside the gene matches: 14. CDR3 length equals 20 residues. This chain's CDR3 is CASSQRQGGTSGRAQETQYF. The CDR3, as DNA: TGTGCCAGCAGCCAACGACAGGGCGGGACTAGCGGGAGGGCCCAAGAGACCCAGTACTTC.

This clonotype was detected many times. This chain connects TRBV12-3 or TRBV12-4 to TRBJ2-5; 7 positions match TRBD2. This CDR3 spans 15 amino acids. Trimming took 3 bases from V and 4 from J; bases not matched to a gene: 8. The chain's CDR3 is CASSLGGDWRETQYF. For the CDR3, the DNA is TGTGCCAGCAGTTTGGGGGGGGATTGGCGAGAGACCCAGTACTTC.

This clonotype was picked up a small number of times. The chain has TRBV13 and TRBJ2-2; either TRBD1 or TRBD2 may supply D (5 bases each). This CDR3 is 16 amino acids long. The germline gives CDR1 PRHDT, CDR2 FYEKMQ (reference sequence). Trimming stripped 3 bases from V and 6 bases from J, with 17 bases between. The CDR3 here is CASSFIGEIKSGELFF. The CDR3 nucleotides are TGTGCCAGCAGCTTCATAGGGGAGATTAAATCCGGGGAGCTGTTTTTT.